This T cell receptor beta chain was identified in a study of blood T cell repertoires in COVID-19. In the study overall: Collection of acute and convalescent COVID-19 samples took place in the United States, Italy and Spain. Sources were T cells, B-cell-depleted T cells, or PBMCs; the material itself was cDNA or gDNA.

V shed 11 bases and J shed 6 bases, with 16 bases lying between them. There are 13 residues in the CDR3. Germline CDR1 is KGHDR and CDR2 is SFDVKD. Original processing methods: Estimation of nucleated cell counts relied on the amplification of reference gene primers. Only in-frame clones appear in the TCRdb table, and some are missing; sequencing was by immunoSEQ multiplex PCR. Clone size and V and J calls were adopted from that table, with D and trimming inferred from the DNA. The repertoire holds 150,000 to 170,000 clones, roughly 89% seen once, with approximately 0.59% in the top ten. Specimen: peripheral blood. The TCR was taken from a man between 45 and 60 years old with acute or convalescent COVID-19. The gene calls are TRBV24-1 and TRBJ1-5; D is possibly TRBD1 (5 bases). CDR3 sequence (DNA): TGTGCCATCGGGGGGGGTGCAGGTCAGCCCCAGCATTTT. Its translation: CAIGGGAGQPQHF.